What follows are 11 T cell receptor beta chains derived from one specimen sequenced in a study of cytomegalovirus exposure and HLA in healthy donors. Amplification used 60 Vbeta primers and 13 Jbeta primers. The data were produced by immunoSEQ multiplex PCR, yet TCRdb's version contains in-frame clones alone and is incomplete. The sample lists about 180,000 clones, more than 60% occurring once. The sample taken for sequencing was PBMCs. The source of these receptors is a woman in her 30s in good health and CMV-seropositive.

The V gene is TRBV4-3, the J gene TRBJ2-5; 8 bases line up with TRBD1. The length of the CDR3 is 17 residues. Germline CDR1 is LGHNA and CDR2 is YSLEER. The V and J ends lost 1 base and 0 bases, in that order; junction bases with no gene match: 7. CDR3 region: CASSQVSGGEYQETQYF. In DNA, the CDR3 is TGCGCCAGCAGCCAAGTCTCAGGGGGCGAGTACCAAGAGACCCAGTACTTC.

This clone was seen only once. The V call is TRBV7-8, the J call TRBJ2-1; 7 nucleotides line up with TRBD2. Germline V gene data show CDR1 as SGHVS and CDR2 as FQNEAQ. The CDR3 consists of 18 residues. The J segment lost 0 bases and the V segment lost 4 bases, leaving 12 bases of the junction unmatched. The CDR3 reads CASSYPRRETSSYNEQFF. The CDR3 coding sequence is TGTGCCAGCAGCTACCCCAGGCGGGAGACGAGCTCCTACAATGAGCAGTTCTTC.

This clone was observed a single time. The CDR3 DNA sequence: TGTGCCAGCAGTGAGTCCGGGACTATAAACATTCAGTACTTC. It specifies CASSESGTINIQYF. The gene calls are TRBV6-1 and TRBJ2-4; TRBD2 agrees at 7 bases. The V gene's germline CDR1 is MNHNS and CDR2 SASEGT. With V trimmed by 3 bases and J by 6 bases, 5 bases remained unmatched. The CDR3 extends over 14 amino acids.

The table lists this clone with a count of one. The chain carries TRBV21-1 and TRBJ1-2; the tabulated D call, TRBD1, remains unverified against the DNA. TRBV21-1 is an annotated pseudogene. The CDR3 is 15 amino acids. The CDR3 DNA reads TGTGCCAGCAGCATCCGCCAAGGGGTCCCGTATGGCTACACCTTC. This codes for CASSIRQGVPYGYTF.

This CDR3 reads CASTESSGRNEQYF. The DNA of the CDR3 is TGTGCCAGCACGGAGTCTAGCGGGAGAAACGAGCAGTACTTC. V is TRBV2 and J is TRBJ2-7, with 10 bases fitting TRBD2. Germline assignment: CDR1 SNHLY and CDR2 FYNNEI. V lost 7 bases and J lost 5; bases outside the gene matches: 8. This CDR3 has 14 residues.

The chain joins TRBV7-2 to TRBJ1-3, with 8 bases lining up with TRBD1. Germline V CDR1 and CDR2: SGHTA, FQGNSA. The CDR3 spans 15 residues. The V gene end was trimmed by 7 bases and the J gene end by 3 bases; junction bases not matched to a gene: 8. The DNA for the CDR3 is TGTGCCAGCATCCGGGACAGGAACGATGGAAACACCATATATTTT. This codes for CASIRDRNDGNTIYF.

This clone was seen more than once but under ten times. This rearrangement joins TRBV10-3 to TRBJ2-7; D perhaps matches TRBD2 (5 bases). Germline V lookup: CDR1 ENHRY, CDR2 SYGVKD. V shed 10 bases and J shed 2 bases, with 18 bases lying between them. This CDR3 region has 14 residues. Here the CDR3 DNA reads TGTGCCAGTGCCCAGTCCCTAGCTGCCTACGAGCAGTACTTC. The encoded protein is CASAQSLAAYEQYF.

The chain has TRBV5-1 and TRBJ2-1; TRBD1 aligns across 10 bases. Trimming removed 4 bases from V and 8 bases from J; junction bases left unmatched: 9. This CDR3 spans 15 amino acids. Germline V lookup: CDR1 SGHRS, CDR2 YFSETQ. The CDR3 reads CASSPPTGGTDEQFF. CDR3 in DNA: TGCGCCAGCAGCCCCCCGACAGGGGGCACGGATGAGCAGTTCTTC. The full variable domain, with the rest looked up from reference TRBV5-1 and TRBJ2-1, is KAGVTQTPRYLIKTRGQQVTLSCSPISGHRSVSWYQQTPGQGLQFLFEYFSETQRNKGNFPGRFSGRQFSNSRSEMNVSTLELGDSALYLCASSPPTGGTDEQFFGPGTRLTVL.

This chain joins TRBV7-9 and TRBJ1-4, with D hard to call. Germline assignment: CDR1 SEHNR and CDR2 FQNEAQ (reference sequence). This CDR3 has 13 amino acids. V lost 5 bases to trimming and J lost 8 bases, with 12 bases between them. CDR3 in DNA: TGTGCCAGCAGCCCAGCAGCGGGAGAAAAACTGTTTTTT. It encodes CASSPAAGEKLFF.

This chain joins TRBV29-1 and TRBJ2-1; 7 nucleotides agree with TRBD1. Germline trimming cut 6 bases from V and 6 bases from J; bases unmatched to any gene: 5. Germline V gives CDR1 SQVTM, CDR2 ANQGSEA. The CDR3 totals 12 residues. The CDR3 spells CSVYRGGNEQFF. CDR3 DNA: TGCAGCGTGTACAGGGGTGGCAATGAGCAGTTCTTC.

This clone has only one observation. Germline is not matched at one junction end, which may reflect a read error. The chain employs TRBV9 and TRBJ1-1, with 9 positions matching TRBD1. In germline, CDR1 is SGDLS, CDR2 YYNGEE. The CDR3 is made up of 17 amino acids. CDR3 coding DNA: TGTGCCAGCAGCGTAGCCCCCGGAGGACAGGGGCAGACTGAAGTTTTCTTT. The encoded protein is CASSVAPGGQGQTEVFF.